The sequence of this T cell receptor (beta chain) was determined in a study of shared clonotypes between healthy human individuals (TCRdb year 2020). With respect to the entire study: A couple of women and three men aged 18 to 49 years were included in the cohort. To estimate repertoire size and how much clonotypes are shared between individuals, the study performed deep sequencing of blood TCR repertoires from roughly five healthy adults. To increase sequencing depth and limit assay-specific biases, different laboratories used diverse techniques to prepare libraries and sequence TCR repertoires. Each donor's leukapheresis produced roughly between about 0.9 and 9.5 billion PBMCs. General study outcomes and caveats: Based on pairwise subsampling, the degree of clonotype sharing among donors was expected to be affected by sequencing depth. Sampling was limited to blood, and TCR repertoires in tissue likely differ from TCR repertoires in blood. The genetic and exposure-history diversity represented was limited by the small number of donors.

Taken from the germline V gene, the CDR1 and CDR2 loops are MGHDK and SYGVNS. V loses 0 bases, J loses 3 bases, and the germline ends lie 6 bases apart. The CDR3 covers 13 residues, taking in both the cysteine and the phenylalanine. Here the CDR3 DNA is all that survives: 39 bases in frame from base 1. Donors were healthy HIV-negative adults with no recently reported acute infections or vaccinations. All donors were Caucasian adults living in Nashville, Tennessee, USA. For unsorted samples, 90 million or so PBMCs were counted and genomic DNA was extracted with the QIAamp DNA Blood Mini kit. Blood was obtained by leukapheresis, after which PBMCs were separated by Ficoll-Histopaque density gradient centrifugation and cryopreserved in liquid nitrogen vapor phase. Using the deep immunoSEQ assay, multiplex PCR amplified TCR CDR3 regions from genomic DNA. Genomic DNA extracted from each cell subset was distributed evenly over all wells of several immunoSEQ 96-well plates, and each plate served as one replicate. For unsorted PBMC, each replicate PCR was loaded with 300 ng genomic DNA, equivalent to about 33,000 T cell genomes. Unsorted PBMC genomic DNA was sequenced across ten immunoSEQ deep assay plates. The purified libraries were quantified using a Qubit 3.0 fluorometer, sized with a Bioanalyzer 2100, and then quantified again using the KAPA Library Quantification kit. Every immunoSEQ 96-well plate was sequenced on a separate single-read 150-cycle Illumina NextSeq 550 flow cell. The published analysis was carried out like this. Because the immunoSEQ output held only junctional sequences and lacked quality scores, the filtering could not match the filtering applied to full-length reads. Sequences were annotated with PyIR, a Python wrapper for IgBLAST v1.9, and V/J genes and CDR3 were assigned using IMGT germline references. Reads were removed for weak V/J assignments (E-value above 1e-6), missing CDR3, stop codons, out-of-frame junctions, or ambiguous translated residues. V3J clonotypes were defined by identical inferred V gene, J gene, and CDR3 amino acid sequence. To compute the percentage overlap between repertoires, the number of shared unique clonotypes was divided by the size of the smaller repertoire. Repertoire richness was assessed with RTK rarefaction, the Chao1 estimator, and Recon v2.1 estimates of unobserved clonotypes. This immuneACCESS table, as held by TCRdb, lists in-frame sequences with V and J called but not all clones. Of the missing ones, under half trace to an unresolved V gene in checked studies; the others have no known cause. The V and J calls and clone size were taken over from that table, and D and trimming were inferred from the DNA. The sample yields about half a million clones; more than 75% were counted once. The ten most abundant clones make up more than 10% of the sample.

Turning to this clone: What this receptor recognizes is not known. No much larger clone exists at a distance of one base, and base qualities are not known.

The chain is assembled from TRBV25-1 and TRBJ2-7, with the D gene not confidently named. Sequenced: PBMCs. This clonotype was obtained from a woman in her 40s in good health. Some clones in this sample may be carry-over from other donors' samples. The CDR3: CASSEYLNYEQYF. The DNA sequence is given as TGTGCCAGCAGTGAATATTTAAACTACGAGCAGTACTTC.